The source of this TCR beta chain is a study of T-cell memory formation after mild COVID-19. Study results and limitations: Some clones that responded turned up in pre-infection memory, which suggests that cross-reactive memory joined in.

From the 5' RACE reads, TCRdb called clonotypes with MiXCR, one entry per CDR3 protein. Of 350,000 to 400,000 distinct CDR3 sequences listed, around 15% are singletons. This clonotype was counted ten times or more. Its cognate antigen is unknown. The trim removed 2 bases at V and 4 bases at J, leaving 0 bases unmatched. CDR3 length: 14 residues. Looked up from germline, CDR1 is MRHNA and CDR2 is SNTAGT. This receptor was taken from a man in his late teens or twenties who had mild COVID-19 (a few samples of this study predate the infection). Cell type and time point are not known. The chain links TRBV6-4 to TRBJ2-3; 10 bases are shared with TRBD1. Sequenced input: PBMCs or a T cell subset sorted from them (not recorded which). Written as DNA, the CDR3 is TGTGCCAGCAGTGACGGACAGGGGGCAGATACGCAGTATTTT. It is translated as CASSDGQGADTQYF.